One and the same sample provided the 2 T cell receptor beta chains below, sequenced in a study of cytomegalovirus exposure and HLA in healthy donors. Only in-frame clones appear in the TCRdb table, and some are missing; sequencing was by immunoSEQ multiplex PCR. The sample has 150,000 to 200,000 clones, 75% to 90% seen once. The sequenced sample consisted of PBMCs. The receptors stem from a man aged 18 to 29 in good health and CMV-seropositive.

CDR3 region: CASSFTIAGAYSGANVLTF. DNA for the CDR3: TGTGCCAGCAGTTTTACCATAGCGGGGGCCTACTCTGGGGCCAACGTCCTGACTTTC. The chain links TRBV5-6 to TRBJ2-6; 9 bases are a match to TRBD2. Trimming took 5 bases from V and 0 from J; bases not matched to a gene: 12. Germline CDR1 SGHDT, CDR2 YYEEEE. CDR3 length equals 19 residues.

The chain couples TRBV2 to TRBJ2-5, with TRBD1 matching over 7 bases. Germline V gene sequence: CDR1 SNHLY, CDR2 FYNNEI. The V gene end was trimmed by 9 bases and the J gene end by 5 bases; junction bases not matched to a gene: 9. CDR3 length: 13 residues. The chain's CDR3 is CASTGELNETQYF. In DNA, the CDR3 is TGTGCCAGTACAGGGGAATTGAATGAGACCCAGTACTTC.